This T cell receptor beta chain originates from a study of technical replicates of blood from a few donors. The ends were cut back, 2 bases at V and 0 bases at J, with 9 bases in the middle. CDR1 and CDR2 from the germline V gene are SGHDT and YYEEEE. The CDR3 length is 14 residues. Produced via immunoSEQ multiplex PCR; TCRdb's table is partial and in-frame only. The sample has some 60,000 clones, 91% seen once. This TCR derives from a human donor in good health. Some clones in this sample may be carry-over from other donors' samples. This chain connects TRBV5-6 to TRBJ2-7; D remains unclear. The material sequenced was PBMCs. The CDR3 nucleotides are TGTGCCAGCAGCTTTGGTCTAAACTCCTACGAGCAGTACTTC. As protein: CASSFGLNSYEQYF.